This T cell receptor (beta chain) was observed in a study of T cell responses to AZD1222 COVID-19 vaccine. The study, taken as a whole, reports: Increased Spike-specific TCR breadth and depth were observed after two AZD1222 doses. Clonal diversity was possibly underestimated, and white British individuals and females predominated among donors. It was only after the peak T cell response that any repertoires were sampled.

Trimming cost V 6 bases and J 5 bases, with 16 bases left between them. CDR1 and CDR2 from the germline V gene are LNHDA and SQIVND (reference sequence). This CDR3 comprises 15 residues. Profiling relied on immunoSEQ multiplex PCR, and the TCRdb table lists in-frame clones only, not all of them. The sample has about 85,000 clones; about 91% are singletons. About this clone itself: No antigen is known for it.

The gene calls are TRBV19 and TRBJ2-2; maybe TRBD2 (5 bases). This specimen consisted of peripheral blood, obtained 28 days after the second AZD1222 dose. This clonotype originated in an adult who received the AZD1222 COVID-19 vaccine. CDR3 loop: CASRLMAGSTGELFF. CDR3 coding DNA: TGTGCCAGTAGGTTAATGGCGGGTTCAACCGGGGAGCTGTTTTTT.